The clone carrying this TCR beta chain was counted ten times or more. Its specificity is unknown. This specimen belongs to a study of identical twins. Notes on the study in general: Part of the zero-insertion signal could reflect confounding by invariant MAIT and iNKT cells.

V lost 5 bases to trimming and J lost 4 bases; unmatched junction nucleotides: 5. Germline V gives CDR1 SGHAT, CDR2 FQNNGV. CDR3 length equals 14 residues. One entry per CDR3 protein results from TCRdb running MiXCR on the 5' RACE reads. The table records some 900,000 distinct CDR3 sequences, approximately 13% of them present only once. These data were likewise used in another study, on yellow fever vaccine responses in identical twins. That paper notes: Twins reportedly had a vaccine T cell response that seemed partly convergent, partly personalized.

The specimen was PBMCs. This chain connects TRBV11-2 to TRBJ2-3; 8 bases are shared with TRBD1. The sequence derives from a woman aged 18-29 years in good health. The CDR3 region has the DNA TGTGCCAGCAGCCGGGACAGGCTGGCAGATACGCAGTATTTT. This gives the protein CASSRDRLADTQYF. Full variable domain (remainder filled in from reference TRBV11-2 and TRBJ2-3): EAGVAQSPRYKIIEKRQSVAFWCNPISGHATLYWYQQILGQGPKLLIQFQNNGVVDDSQLPKDRFSAERLKGVDSTLKIQPAKLEDSAVYLCASSRDRLADTQYFGPGTRLTVL.